Listed here are 26 T cell receptor beta chains from one sample, sequenced in a study of T cell responses to AZD1222 COVID-19 vaccine. Some clones are missing from TCRdb's copy, which holds only in-frame ones; the method was immunoSEQ multiplex PCR. This sample has more than 150,000 clones; more than 75% occur once, and the top ten carry roughly a tenth. Sequencing used peripheral blood, obtained 28 days after the second AZD1222 dose. The receptors here all came from an adult who received the AZD1222 COVID-19 vaccine.

This chain connects TRBV29-1 to TRBJ2-5, with unresolved D. The CDR3 totals 10 residues. Looked up from germline, CDR1 is SQVTM and CDR2 is ANQGSEA. V lost 4 bases and J 3 bases, leaving 3 bases between the germline ends. CDR3 sequence: CSVGKETQYF. The CDR3 bases are TGCAGCGTTGGGAAAGAGACCCAGTACTTC.

The chain carries TRBV5-4 and TRBJ2-1; a possible D gene is TRBD2 (6 bases). The germline V gene has CDR1 SGHNT and CDR2 YYREEE (reference sequence). Trimming took 2 bases from V and 8 from J, leaving 11 bases between them. The CDR3 contains 13 residues. CDR3 loop: CASSFTSSDEQFF. The CDR3 DNA reads TGTGCCAGCAGCTTCACTAGCTCCGATGAGCAGTTCTTC.

CDR3 DNA sequence: TGTGCCACCGTAGGAACTAGCGGGAGGGCCGGGGTCAGGGATGAGCAGTTCTTC. As protein: CATVGTSGRAGVRDEQFF. The gene calls are TRBV24-1 and TRBJ2-1, with 13 bases fitting TRBD2. Per germline, CDR1 KGHDR and CDR2 SFDVKD. This CDR3 comprises 18 residues. V shed 9 bases, J shed 8 bases, and the junction held 18 bases outside the gene matches.

CDR3 coding DNA: TGTGCCAGCAGTCGGGGAGGGGGAGGGAGTCCAGCCAAAAACATTCAGTACTTC. Amino acid sequence: CASSRGGGGSPAKNIQYF. V is TRBV27 and J is TRBJ2-4, with D tentatively TRBD2 (7 bases). This CDR3 has 18 amino acids. V was clipped by 5 bases and J by 0 bases, with 20 bases between them. The germline V gene has CDR1 MNHEY and CDR2 SMNVEV (reference sequence).

This sequence joins TRBV19 and TRBJ2-1; D tentatively reads TRBD1 or TRBD2 (5 bases each). Germline CDR1 and CDR2: LNHDA and SQIVND (reference sequence). The CDR3 runs 15 residues. V shed 1 base and J shed 4 bases, with 11 bases lying between them. The CDR3, as DNA: TGTGCCAGTAGTATAGTCGGGACCCTATACAATGAGCAGTTCTTC. It encodes CASSIVGTLYNEQFF.

The chain uses TRBV30 and TRBJ2-7, with 14 bases that match TRBD2. The germline V gene encodes CDR1 GTSNPN and CDR2 SVGIG (reference sequence). The V and J ends lost 1 base and 9 bases, in that order; junction bases with no gene match: 14. This CDR3 contains 17 residues. CDR3 in DNA: TGTGCCTGGAGTGCCCTTTCGGGACTAGCGGGAGAGTCTGGGCAGTACTTC. Translating it yields CAWSALSGLAGESGQYF.

The table lists this clone with a few counts. V usage is TRBV6-2 or TRBV6-3 and J usage is TRBJ2-7; 10 bases map to TRBD2. Germline V gene sequence: CDR1 MNHEY, CDR2 SVGEGT. The J segment lost 0 bases and the V segment lost 7 bases, leaving 6 bases of the junction unmatched. The CDR3 totals 15 residues. The CDR3 protein is CASNPRTSGSYEQYF. As DNA, the CDR3 is TGTGCCAGCAACCCTCGGACTAGCGGCTCCTACGAGCAGTACTTC.

The rearrangement uses TRBV7-9 and TRBJ2-1, with 9 bases matching TRBD2. This CDR3 comprises 15 residues. Germline assignment: CDR1 SEHNR and CDR2 FQNEAQ (reference sequence). J gave up 8 bases and V 1 base, and 6 bases lay outside the gene matches. The CDR3 spells CASSLGLAVTDEQFF. The DNA for the CDR3 is TGTGCCAGCAGCTTAGGACTAGCGGTTACCGATGAGCAGTTCTTC.

This chain uses TRBV28 with TRBJ1-3; TRBD1 might be the D (6 bases). There are 17 residues in the CDR3. V lost 2 bases and J 5 bases, leaving 19 bases between the germline ends. The V gene's germline CDR1 is MDHEN and CDR2 SYDVKM. The CDR3 loop reads CASSLLQGLVLRNTIYF. The DNA for the CDR3 is TGTGCCAGCAGTTTACTACAGGGACTTGTCTTGAGAAACACCATATATTTT.

The chain is built from TRBV11-3 and TRBJ2-1, with TRBD2 matching 7 bases. This CDR3 comprises 14 residues. The ends lost 5 bases at V and 9 bases at J; junction bases unmatched: 10. The V gene's germline CDR1 is SGHNT and CDR2 YENEEA. CDR3 DNA: TGTGCCAGCAGCACTTTAGCGGGCGCCAGTGAGCAGTTCTTC. It yields the protein CASSTLAGASEQFF.

The J gene is TRBJ1-6, the V gene TRBV12-3 or TRBV12-4; D gene ambiguous. The V end lost 1 base, the J end lost 13 bases, and 8 bases lay between the germline ends. This CDR3 region has 12 residues. In nucleotides, the CDR3 is TGTGCCAGCAGTTTAGATGTTCCCCCCCTCCACTTT. This gives the protein CASSLDVPPLHF.

The chain has TRBV28 and TRBJ2-3, with D maybe TRBD2 (7 bases). The V and J ends lost 9 bases and 2 bases respectively, with 15 bases between them. The V gene's germline CDR1 is MDHEN and CDR2 SYDVKM. The CDR3 sequence is 14 residues long. The CDR3 sequence is CARGGQLNTDTQYF. The CDR3 DNA sequence: TGTGCCAGGGGGGGGCAGTTAAACACAGATACGCAGTATTTT.

The rearrangement uses TRBV29-1 and TRBJ1-1; TRBD1 matches 7 bases. The V gene's germline CDR1 is SQVTM and CDR2 ANQGSEA. The CDR3 totals 13 residues. The J segment lost 3 bases and the V segment lost 7 bases, leaving 8 bases of the junction unmatched. The CDR3 bases are TGCAGCGCGAGGGGGGACAGTTACACTGAAGCTTTCTTT. Encoded protein: CSARGDSYTEAFF.

V usage is TRBV9 and J usage is TRBJ1-2, with TRBD1 matching over 9 bases. V shed 2 bases, J shed 7 bases, and the junction held 0 bases outside the gene matches. Germline V gene sequence: CDR1 SGDLS, CDR2 YYNGEE. The CDR3 extends over 12 amino acids. CDR3 loop: CASSVDRGGYTF. CDR3 in DNA: TGTGCCAGCAGCGTGGACAGGGGTGGCTACACCTTC.

This clone was observed a single time. This chain uses TRBV6-5 with TRBJ1-2; perhaps TRBD1 as D (5 bases). CDR1 and CDR2 from the germline V gene are MNHEY and SVGAGI. This CDR3 comprises 14 residues. V was shortened by 2 bases and J by 8 bases, with 15 bases between the two germline ends. The CDR3 DNA sequence: TGTGCCAGCAGTTACCAGCCGGGGGTCGCGGGCTACACCTTC. It yields the protein CASSYQPGVAGYTF.

CDR3: CSVADRTRSSYNEQFF. The DNA for the CDR3 is TGCAGCGTTGCCGACAGGACTCGGAGCTCCTACAATGAGCAGTTCTTC. V usage is TRBV29-1 and J usage is TRBJ2-1, with D tentatively TRBD1 (6 bases). Germline CDR1 SQVTM, CDR2 ANQGSEA. The CDR3 length is 16 residues. Trimming left V 4 bases short and J 0 bases short, with 16 bases between.

The chain links TRBV7-9 to TRBJ2-3; D ambiguous. Germline-derived CDR1 and CDR2 are SEHNR and FQNEAQ (reference sequence). The germline V and J ends were trimmed by 4 bases and 2 bases, with 13 bases remaining between them. This CDR3 has 15 amino acids. CDR3 in amino acids: CASSYDTRSTDTQYF. The DNA for the CDR3 is TGTGCCAGCAGCTACGACACGAGGTCCACAGATACGCAGTATTTT.

This chain uses TRBV5-1 with TRBJ2-7; TRBD2 matches 7 bases. The CDR3 runs 12 residues. Germline V gene lookup returns CDR1 SGHRS and CDR2 YFSETQ. V was clipped by 6 bases and J by 4 bases; unmatched bases: 4. The CDR3 spells CASKTSTYEQYF. As DNA, the CDR3 is TGCGCCAGCAAGACTAGCACTTACGAGCAGTACTTC.

Points on this clone: Other DNA sequences in the same sample also yield this CDR3. The chain employs TRBV3-1 (or the pseudogene TRBV3-2) and TRBJ2-1, with D hard to call. The germline CDR1 and CDR2 sequences are LGHDT and YNNKEL (reference sequence). This CDR3 has 12 amino acids. V gave up 3 bases and J gave up 4 bases, with 4 bases separating them. Here the CDR3 reads CASSHSYNEQFF. CDR3 DNA: TGTGCCAGCAGCCATAGTTACAATGAGCAGTTCTTC.

The genes are TRBV5-1 and TRBJ1-1, with D unclear. The CDR3 loop spans 14 amino acids. Germline V CDR1 and CDR2: SGHRS, YFSETQ. The V end was cut by 0 bases, the J end by 3 bases, with 9 bases between. The CDR3 nucleotides are TGCGCCAGCAGCTTGGATATTCGGTACACTGAAGCTTTCTTT. It codes for CASSLDIRYTEAFF.

The J gene is TRBJ1-2, the V gene TRBV28; D gene unclear. This CDR3 region has 14 residues. V dropped 8 bases and J dropped 0 bases, with 13 bases sitting between them. The germline V gene encodes CDR1 MDHEN and CDR2 SYDVKM. CDR3 bases: TGTGCCAGCGGGTCCAGAAATCCTAACTATGGCTACACCTTC. It codes for CASGSRNPNYGYTF.

A few counts support this clone. The chain employs TRBV15 and TRBJ2-7, with TRBD2 matching 11 bases. Trimming took 5 bases from V and 3 from J; bases not matched to a gene: 6. CDR1 and CDR2 (germline): LNHNV, YYDKDF (reference sequence). The length of the CDR3 is 15 residues. The CDR3 loop reads CATSPLAGGLYEQYF. Written as DNA, the CDR3 is TGTGCCACCAGCCCTCTAGCGGGAGGACTCTACGAGCAGTACTTC.

The J gene is TRBJ2-4, the V gene TRBV9, with D perhaps assigned TRBD1 or TRBD2 (5 bases each). The CDR3 has 14 residues. Germline V gene sequence: CDR1 SGDLS, CDR2 YYNGEE. Trimming shortened V by 3 bases and J by 6 bases, and 13 bases separated the two germline ends. The CDR3 DNA reads as TGTGCCAGCAGCGACTGGGGGAGTGGAAACATTCAGTACTTC. It encodes CASSDWGSGNIQYF.

This chain connects TRBV4-2 to TRBJ2-1; D remains unclear. This CDR3 has 14 residues. The ends were cut back, 4 bases at V and 5 bases at J, with 12 bases in the middle. CDR1 LGHNA and CDR2 YNFKEQ come from the germline V gene. The CDR3 DNA reads as TGTGCCAGCAGCCCGTCCCGAGTGGACAATGAGCAGTTCTTC. It is translated as CASSPSRVDNEQFF.

CDR3 nucleotide sequence: TGTGCCAGCAGTTTAGGGACAGATGGAAACACCATATATTTT. This sequence encodes CASSLGTDGNTIYF. The chain recombines TRBV19 with TRBJ1-3, with 7 bases fitting TRBD1. The CDR3 spans 14 residues. Trimming took 9 bases from V and 3 from J; bases not matched to a gene: 8. Looked up from germline, CDR1 is LNHDA and CDR2 is SQIVND (reference sequence).

Regarding this clone: Here the CDR3 omits its conserved ending phenylalanine or tryptophan, so a read error is the likely source. It is unclear where the CDR3 begins or ends on the DNA, so no DNA is shown, and the CDR3 is as TCRdb lists it. V usage is TRBV3-1 (or the pseudogene TRBV3-2) and J usage is TRBJ2-7. Including both end residues, the CDR3 is 14 amino acids long. CDR1 is LGHDT and CDR2 is YNNKEL in the germline V gene (reference sequence). The CDR3 spells CASSQESQLCRGRA.